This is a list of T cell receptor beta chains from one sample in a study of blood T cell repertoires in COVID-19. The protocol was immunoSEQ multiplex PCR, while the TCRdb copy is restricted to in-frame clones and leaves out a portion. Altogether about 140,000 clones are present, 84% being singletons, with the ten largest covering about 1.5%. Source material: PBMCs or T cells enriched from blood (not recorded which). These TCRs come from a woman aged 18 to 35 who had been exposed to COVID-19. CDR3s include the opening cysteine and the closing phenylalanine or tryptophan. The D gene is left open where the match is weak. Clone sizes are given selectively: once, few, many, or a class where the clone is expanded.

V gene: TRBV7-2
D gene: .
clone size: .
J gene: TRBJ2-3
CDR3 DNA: TGTGCCAGCAGCCCTACATCGGGGGTTAAGTATTTT
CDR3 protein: CASSPTSGVKYF

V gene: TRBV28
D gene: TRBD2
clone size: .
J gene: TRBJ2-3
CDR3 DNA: TGTGCCACGGGACTAGCGGAGAACACAGATACGCAGTATTTT
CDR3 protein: CATGLAENTDTQYF

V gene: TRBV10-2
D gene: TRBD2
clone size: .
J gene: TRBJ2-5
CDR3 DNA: TGCGCCACCGCTTCAGCGGGATCGTACCAAGAGACCCAGTACTTC
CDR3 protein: CATASAGSYQETQYF

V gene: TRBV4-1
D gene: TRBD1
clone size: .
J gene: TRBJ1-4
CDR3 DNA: TGCGCCAGCAGCCAAGCGGGACAGGGGGCTTCGGAACTGTTTTTT
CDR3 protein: CASSQAGQGASELFF

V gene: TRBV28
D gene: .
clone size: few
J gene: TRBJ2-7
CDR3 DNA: TGTGCCAGCAGCCCAGGAGGCTACGAGCAGTACTTC
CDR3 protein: CASSPGGYEQYF

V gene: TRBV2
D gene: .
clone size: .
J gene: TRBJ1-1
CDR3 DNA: TGTGCCAGCACACATAAGACAGCTCTTGAAGCTTTCTTT
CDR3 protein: CASTHKTALEAFF

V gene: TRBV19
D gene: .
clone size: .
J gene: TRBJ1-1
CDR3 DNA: TGTGCCAGTACCCGAGTGGGGGGGAACACTGAAGCTTTCTTT
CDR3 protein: CASTRVGGNTEAFF

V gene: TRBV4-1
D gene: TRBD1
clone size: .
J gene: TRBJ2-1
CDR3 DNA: TGCGCCAGCAGCGGGTCCCGGGACAGGGTCTTGGGTGAGCAGTTCTTC
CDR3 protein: CASSGSRDRVLGEQFF

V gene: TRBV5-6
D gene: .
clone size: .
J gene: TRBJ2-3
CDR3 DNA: TGTGCCAGCAGCTTGGAAGCTTTAGGGCTAGCAAGCACAGATACGCAGTATTTT
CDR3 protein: CASSLEALGLASTDTQYF

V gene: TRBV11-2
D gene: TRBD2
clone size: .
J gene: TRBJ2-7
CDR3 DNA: TGTGCCAGCAGGTTTCCGGGACTAGCGGCGCCATCCTACGAGCAGTACTTC
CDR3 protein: CASRFPGLAAPSYEQYF

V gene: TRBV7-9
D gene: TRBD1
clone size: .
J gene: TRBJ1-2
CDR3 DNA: TGTGCCAGCAGCCGTGACAGGGGATTGGATGGCTACACCTTC
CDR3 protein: CASSRDRGLDGYTF

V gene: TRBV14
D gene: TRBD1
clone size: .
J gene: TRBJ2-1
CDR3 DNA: TGTGCCAGCAGCCAAGGGGGACAGGGGGGTTTGGATGAGCAGTTCTTC
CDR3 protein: CASSQGGQGGLDEQFF

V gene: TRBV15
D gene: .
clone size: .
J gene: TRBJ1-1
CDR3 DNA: TGTGCCACCAGCGGGGGGAGGGAGAAAGCTTTCTTT
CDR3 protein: CATSGGREKAFF

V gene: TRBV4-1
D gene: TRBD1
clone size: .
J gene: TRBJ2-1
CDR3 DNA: TGCGCCAGCAGCCAAGTTGGAGGGACAGGGAATGGTGAGCAGTTCTTC
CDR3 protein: CASSQVGGTGNGEQFF